This TCR beta chain was documented in a study of blood T cell repertoires in COVID-19. Study background: COVID-19 samples collected from the United States, Italy and Spain covered acute and convalescent phases. From T cells, B-cell-depleted T cells, or PBMCs came the material, which was cDNA or gDNA.

V gave up 3 bases and J gave up 0 bases, with 9 bases separating them. CDR3 size: 15 residues. Germline loops: CDR1 SGHTA, CDR2 FQGNSA. In the study's own analysis: Scientists estimated how many nucleated cells there were by amplifying reference gene primers. TCRdb's table, derived via immunoSEQ multiplex PCR, lists solely in-frame clones and lacks some. D and trimming come from the DNA, and the V and J calls and clone size come from that table. The sample has approximately 200,000 clones; around 87% are singletons. Sequencing used peripheral blood. This TCR came from a man aged 55 to 70 who had recovered from COVID-19. V usage is TRBV7-2 and J usage is TRBJ1-5; no reliable D call. The CDR3 bases are TGTGCCAGCAGCTTGGGAGGAGATAGCAATCAGCCCCAGCATTTT. The encoded protein is CASSLGGDSNQPQHF.